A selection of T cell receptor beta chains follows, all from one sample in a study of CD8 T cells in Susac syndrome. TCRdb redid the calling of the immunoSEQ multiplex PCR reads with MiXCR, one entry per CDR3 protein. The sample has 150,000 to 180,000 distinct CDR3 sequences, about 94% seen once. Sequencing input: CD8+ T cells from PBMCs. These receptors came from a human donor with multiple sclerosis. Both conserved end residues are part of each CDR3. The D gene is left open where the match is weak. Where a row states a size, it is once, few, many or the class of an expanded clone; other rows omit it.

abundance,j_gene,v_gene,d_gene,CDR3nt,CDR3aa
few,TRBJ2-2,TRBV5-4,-,TGTGCCAGCGGCCCGAACACCGGGGAGCTGTTTTTT,CASGPNTGELFF
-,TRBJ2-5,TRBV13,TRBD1,TGTGCCAGCAGCTCGACAGGGGGCTTAAGTAGGGAGACCCAGTACTTC,CASSSTGGLSRETQYF
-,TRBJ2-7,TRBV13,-,TGTGCCAGCAGCACTCAGGGAACCTCCTACGAGCAGTACTTC,CASSTQGTSYEQYF
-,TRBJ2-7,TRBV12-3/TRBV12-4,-,TGTGCCAGCAGTTCGCGGGGTGCCTACGAGCAGTACTTC,CASSSRGAYEQYF
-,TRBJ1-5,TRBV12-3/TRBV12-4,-,TGTGCCAGCAGCCTACAATACAATCAGCCCCAGCATTTT,CASSLQYNQPQHF
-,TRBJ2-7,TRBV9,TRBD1,TGTGCCAGCAGTCCTTCAGGGACAGGGGGCGTCGAGCAGTACTTC,CASSPSGTGGVEQYF
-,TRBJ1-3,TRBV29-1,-,TGCAGCGTTGAAGTGGCAGGTTCCGGAAACACCATATATTTT,CSVEVAGSGNTIYF
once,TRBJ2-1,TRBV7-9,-,TGTGCCAGCAGCTTAGTGGTCAGGGAAGCCTACAATGAGCAGTTCTTC,CASSLVVREAYNEQFF
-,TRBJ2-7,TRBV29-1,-,TGCAGCGTGAGTGGCACAAGCTACGAGCAGTACTTC,CSVSGTSYEQYF
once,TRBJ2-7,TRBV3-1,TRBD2,TGTGCCAGCAGCCAAGATCTCGCGGGGGGTCTCGAGCAGTACTTC,CASSQDLAGGLEQYF